The clone carrying this TCR beta chain appeared once. The data were obtained in a study of B cell selection in AIRE deficiency. Sorting defined conventional CD4 T cells as CD4+CD127+. The ends were cut back, 9 bases at V and 0 bases at J, with 11 bases in the middle. CDR1 LNHDA and CDR2 SQIVND come from the germline V gene (reference sequence). The CDR3 runs to 14 residues. Method: immunoSEQ multiplex PCR; TCRdb's copy keeps in-frame clones and lacks some. The data contain around 23,000 clones, less than 97% of them seen just once; the ten biggest clones take up 0.2% to 0.3%. The chain joins TRBV19 to TRBJ2-2; D is uncertain. The receptor comes from a human donor in good health. The material sequenced was CD4+CD127+ conventional T cells sorted from PBMCs. CDR3 region: CARTDAANTGELFF. CDR3 coding DNA: TGTGCCAGAACGGACGCCGCGAACACCGGGGAGCTGTTTTTT.